This record covers a single T cell receptor beta chain. Its specificity is not known. The observed sequence ends 3 residues before the CDR3 terminus, with the missing tail filled in from the germline J gene. This same CDR3 is encoded by further DNA sequences in the sample. This sample is drawn from a study of Tregs in tolerant kidney transplant recipients. Study summary: Recipients received nonmyeloablative bone marrow transplants from related graft donors, with transient mixed chimerism.

Study-level findings and limits: Changing PCR primers prevented nucleotide comparison between some patients' samples. This study did not directly address biological reproducibility.

This CDR3 is 17 amino acids long. V was clipped by 1 base and J by 2 bases; unmatched bases: 6. Germline values: CDR1 LNHDA, CDR2 SQIVND (reference sequence). The assay was immunoSEQ multiplex PCR, and TCRdb's table has in-frame clones only and misses some. This listing includes about 52,000 clones. CD4+CD25+CD127- Tregs, CD4+CD25- non-Tregs, CD4 and CD8 cells were sorted. The sample consisted of CD4+ T cells from blood, taken before the transplant. This clonotype was sampled from a human donor who received a combined kidney and bone marrow transplant. The V gene is TRBV19, the J gene TRBJ2-5, with TRBD2 identical over 11 bases. The CDR3 loop reads CASSIGLLAGAQETQYF. Incomplete CDR3 DNA: TGTGCCAGTAGTATAGGTTTACTAGCGGGGGCACAAGAGACC.